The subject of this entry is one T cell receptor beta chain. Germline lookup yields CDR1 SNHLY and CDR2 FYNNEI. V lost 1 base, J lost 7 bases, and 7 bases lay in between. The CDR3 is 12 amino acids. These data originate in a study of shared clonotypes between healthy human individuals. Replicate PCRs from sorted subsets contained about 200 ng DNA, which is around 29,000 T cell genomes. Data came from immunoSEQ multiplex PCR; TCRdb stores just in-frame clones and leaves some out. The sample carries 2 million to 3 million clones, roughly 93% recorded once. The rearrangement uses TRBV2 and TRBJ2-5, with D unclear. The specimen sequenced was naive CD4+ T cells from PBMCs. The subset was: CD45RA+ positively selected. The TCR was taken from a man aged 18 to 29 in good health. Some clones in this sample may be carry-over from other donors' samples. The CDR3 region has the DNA TGTGCCAGCAGTGAAGACCGCAGGACCCAGTACTTC. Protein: CASSEDRRTQYF.